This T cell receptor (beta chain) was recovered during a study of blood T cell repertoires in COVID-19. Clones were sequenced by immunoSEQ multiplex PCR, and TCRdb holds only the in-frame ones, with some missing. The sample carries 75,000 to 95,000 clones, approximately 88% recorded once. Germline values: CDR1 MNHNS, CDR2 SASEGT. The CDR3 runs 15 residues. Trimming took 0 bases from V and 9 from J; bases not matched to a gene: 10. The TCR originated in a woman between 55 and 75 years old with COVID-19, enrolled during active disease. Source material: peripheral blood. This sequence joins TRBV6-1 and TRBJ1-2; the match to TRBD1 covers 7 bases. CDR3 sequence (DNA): TGTGCCAGCAGTGAAGCTAGGGACAGTTTTGGCAGCTACACCTTC. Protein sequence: CASSEARDSFGSYTF.